Reported below is one T cell receptor beta chain. This record comes from a study of blood T cell repertoires in COVID-19. Study summary: Samples of COVID-19 (acute and convalescent) were obtained from the United States, Italy and Spain. PBMCs, B-cell-depleted T cells, or T cells provided the cDNA or gDNA that made up the material.

Authors' processing steps: The assay estimated nucleated cells by amplifying reference gene primers. TCRdb's copy holds only in-frame clones and misses some; the assay was immunoSEQ multiplex PCR. V and J calls and clone size follow that table, whereas D and trimming were derived from the DNA. The sample consists of 200,000 to 250,000 clones, around 90% of them appearing once. This clonotype originated in a woman aged 18-29 years who had recovered from COVID-19. The sequenced material came from peripheral blood.

CDR3 sequence (DNA): TGTGCCAGCAGCTCTCCAGGGGGATTCTCTGGAAACACCATATATTTT. Translated, it gives CASSSPGGFSGNTIYF. The chain combines TRBV5-6 with TRBJ1-3, with TRBD1 identical over 7 bases. The CDR3 is made up of 16 amino acids. The junction had 6 bases not matched to a gene; V was cut back by 3 bases and J by 0 bases. Germline CDR1 SGHDT, CDR2 YYEEEE.